This T cell receptor (beta chain) was sequenced for a study of shared clonotypes between healthy human individuals. The CDR3 is 13 amino acids. With 6 bases removed from V and 5 bases from J, the gap between germline ends came to 13 bases. CDR1 and CDR2 from the germline V gene are KGHSH and LQKENI. Generated by immunoSEQ multiplex PCR, the TCRdb table keeps only in-frame clones and is missing some. The profile shows about 1 million clones, under 80% of them singletons. V and J are TRBV18 and TRBJ1-1; D is possibly TRBD1 (6 bases). Sequencing was performed on memory CD4+ T cells sorted from blood. Subset defined: CD45RA-negative fraction. This clonotype was obtained from a man between 18 and 29 years old in good health. The CDR3 protein is CASSKGGKTEAFF. The CDR3 bases are TGTGCCAGCTCCAAGGGGGGTAAAACTGAAGCTTTCTTT.